Listed below are T cell receptor beta chains from one sample, sequenced in a study of T-cell memory formation after mild COVID-19. TCRdb used MiXCR to reprocess the 5' RACE reads, holding one entry per CDR3 protein. The table lists 300,000 to 350,000 distinct CDR3 sequences, 10% to 15% of them singletons. Material for sequencing was PBMCs or a T cell subset sorted from them (not recorded which). Source of these receptors: a man between 18 and 29 years old who had mild COVID-19 (a few samples of this study predate the infection). Cell type and time point are not known. CDR3s include the opening cysteine and the closing phenylalanine or tryptophan. The D gene is left open where the match is weak. Expanded clones are given a class, and other clones once, few, many or no size at all.

j_call: TRBJ2-3; clone_size: few; v_call: TRBV12-3/TRBV12-4; d_call: TRBD1; cdr3_nt: TGTGCCAGCAGTTCGAGACAGGGAGGCACAGATACGCAGTATTTT; cdr3_aa: CASSSRQGGTDTQYF
j_call: TRBJ2-5; clone_size: .; v_call: TRBV7-2; d_call: .; cdr3_nt: TGTGCCAGCAGGATGACGGGAGAGACCCAGTACTTC; cdr3_aa: CASRMTGETQYF
j_call: TRBJ2-7; clone_size: many; v_call: TRBV4-2; d_call: .; cdr3_nt: TGTGCCAGCAGCCTCCACAGCGCAGGCGAGCAGTACTTC; cdr3_aa: CASSLHSAGEQYF
j_call: TRBJ1-1; clone_size: .; v_call: TRBV19; d_call: TRBD1; cdr3_nt: TGTGCCAGTAGTAGAAGACAGGGTTTGGACACTGAAGCTTTCTTT; cdr3_aa: CASSRRQGLDTEAFF
j_call: TRBJ1-2; clone_size: .; v_call: TRBV28; d_call: .; cdr3_nt: TGTGCCAGCAGTTCCCCCCCTACTAACTATGGCTACACCTTC; cdr3_aa: CASSSPPTNYGYTF
j_call: TRBJ1-4; clone_size: .; v_call: TRBV7-9; d_call: TRBD1; cdr3_nt: TGTGCCAGCAGTACCGGGACAGGCTCTGAAAAACTGTTTTTT; cdr3_aa: CASSTGTGSEKLFF
j_call: TRBJ1-1; clone_size: few; v_call: TRBV20-1; d_call: TRBD1; cdr3_nt: TGCAGTGCTTCCTTCAGACAGGGGGCTATGAACACTGAAGCTTTCTTT; cdr3_aa: CSASFRQGAMNTEAFF
j_call: TRBJ2-7; clone_size: .; v_call: TRBV7-7; d_call: .; cdr3_nt: TGTGCCAGCAGCCTAACAGTGGATTGGCACGAGCAGTACTTC; cdr3_aa: CASSLTVDWHEQYF
j_call: TRBJ2-5; clone_size: .; v_call: TRBV12-3/TRBV12-4; d_call: .; cdr3_nt: TGTGCCAGCAGGCTCCGGGACTCCCAAGAGACCCAGTACTTC; cdr3_aa: CASRLRDSQETQYF
j_call: TRBJ2-7; clone_size: .; v_call: TRBV30; d_call: .; cdr3_nt: TGTGCCTGGGCTAGCGACCGATCCTACGAGCAGTACTTC; cdr3_aa: CAWASDRSYEQYF
j_call: TRBJ2-3; clone_size: few; v_call: TRBV27; d_call: TRBD2; cdr3_nt: TGTGCCAGCAGGCCGGGACTACTCAGCACAGATACGCAGTATTTT; cdr3_aa: CASRPGLLSTDTQYF
j_call: TRBJ1-6; clone_size: .; v_call: TRBV28; d_call: .; cdr3_nt: TGTGCCAGCAGTTTATCTCCGGGACAATCGAGCTCCTATAATTCACCCCTCCACTTT; cdr3_aa: CASSLSPGQSSSYNSPLHF
j_call: TRBJ2-5; clone_size: few; v_call: TRBV5-1; d_call: .; cdr3_nt: TGCGCCAGCAGCTTGGATCCCAAAGAGACCCAGTACTTC; cdr3_aa: CASSLDPKETQYF
j_call: TRBJ2-7; clone_size: .; v_call: TRBV6-5; d_call: TRBD1; cdr3_nt: TGTGCCAGCGTAGGACAGGGGGGTCCCTACGAGCAGTACTTC; cdr3_aa: CASVGQGGPYEQYF
j_call: TRBJ2-7; clone_size: .; v_call: TRBV4-3; d_call: TRBD1; cdr3_nt: TGCGCCAGCAGCCGATACGGGACAGGGCACTACGAGCAGTACTTC; cdr3_aa: CASSRYGTGHYEQYF
j_call: TRBJ2-2; clone_size: few; v_call: TRBV29-1; d_call: .; cdr3_nt: TGCAGCGTTAGCGTTGGGCAGCCCGCGAACACCGGGGAGCTGTTTTTT; cdr3_aa: CSVSVGQPANTGELFF
j_call: TRBJ1-1; clone_size: .; v_call: TRBV6-5; d_call: .; cdr3_nt: TGTGCCAGCAGTTACTCACCCCGAGCCGCCACTGAAGCTTTCTTT; cdr3_aa: CASSYSPRAATEAFF
j_call: TRBJ2-2; clone_size: few; v_call: TRBV12-3/TRBV12-4; d_call: TRBD2; cdr3_nt: TGTGCCAGCAGTTTACTAGGACTAGCGGATAACACCGGGGAGCTGTTTTTT; cdr3_aa: CASSLLGLADNTGELFF
j_call: TRBJ1-1; clone_size: .; v_call: TRBV5-5; d_call: .; cdr3_nt: TGTGCCAGCAGCCCCCAGGTCGGGGGCACTGAAGCTTTCTTT; cdr3_aa: CASSPQVGGTEAFF
j_call: TRBJ1-6; clone_size: few; v_call: TRBV14; d_call: .; cdr3_nt: TGTGCCAGCAGCCACCGGACGCCATATAATTCACCCCTCCACTTT; cdr3_aa: CASSHRTPYNSPLHF
j_call: TRBJ2-5; clone_size: few; v_call: TRBV12-3/TRBV12-4; d_call: TRBD2; cdr3_nt: TGTGCCAGCACCTTCGGGACTAGCGGGCAAGAGACCCAGTACTTC; cdr3_aa: CASTFGTSGQETQYF
j_call: TRBJ2-5; clone_size: many; v_call: TRBV7-9; d_call: TRBD1; cdr3_nt: TGTGCCAGCAGCACCCCCATCCAGACAGGGTACCAAGAGACCCAGTACTTC; cdr3_aa: CASSTPIQTGYQETQYF
j_call: TRBJ2-3; clone_size: few; v_call: TRBV19; d_call: .; cdr3_nt: TGTGCCAGTAGTATAGTTAACGGGCACACAGATACGCAGTATTTT; cdr3_aa: CASSIVNGHTDTQYF
j_call: TRBJ2-1; clone_size: .; v_call: TRBV7-2; d_call: .; cdr3_nt: TGTGCCAGCAGCTTCTCTTCGGAGGGTGAGCAGTTCTTC; cdr3_aa: CASSFSSEGEQFF
j_call: TRBJ2-5; clone_size: .; v_call: TRBV12-3/TRBV12-4; d_call: .; cdr3_nt: TGTGCCAGCAGTTTGGATGGAAGGGAGACCCAGTACTTC; cdr3_aa: CASSLDGRETQYF
j_call: TRBJ2-1; clone_size: few; v_call: TRBV29-1; d_call: .; cdr3_nt: TGCAGCTTCGACCCCCAGGGGTACAATGAGCAGTTCTTC; cdr3_aa: CSFDPQGYNEQFF
j_call: TRBJ2-7; clone_size: many; v_call: TRBV7-9; d_call: .; cdr3_nt: TGTGCCAGCAGTTTAGAGGGCGGCTCCTACGAGCAGTACTTC; cdr3_aa: CASSLEGGSYEQYF
j_call: TRBJ2-5; clone_size: few; v_call: TRBV12-3/TRBV12-4; d_call: .; cdr3_nt: TGTGCCAGCAGATCGCGGACAGCCTCCCAAGAGACCCAGTACTTC; cdr3_aa: CASRSRTASQETQYF
j_call: TRBJ2-7; clone_size: few; v_call: TRBV6-5; d_call: .; cdr3_nt: TGTGCCTGCAGTATAGCGGAGCACTTCTACGAGCAGTACTTC; cdr3_aa: CACSIAEHFYEQYF
j_call: TRBJ2-2; clone_size: .; v_call: TRBV10-3; d_call: .; cdr3_nt: TGTGCCATCAGAGGCAGGGGCGACACCGGGGAGCTGTTTTTT; cdr3_aa: CAIRGRGDTGELFF
j_call: TRBJ2-1; clone_size: many; v_call: TRBV11-2; d_call: TRBD1; cdr3_nt: TGTGCCAGCAGCTCAGGGGGCAGATTTTACAATGAGCAGTTCTTC; cdr3_aa: CASSSGGRFYNEQFF
j_call: TRBJ2-3; clone_size: many; v_call: TRBV5-1; d_call: .; cdr3_nt: TGTGCCAGCAGCTTTGCCGGGGGCACAGATACGCAGTATTTT; cdr3_aa: CASSFAGGTDTQYF
j_call: TRBJ2-1; clone_size: few; v_call: TRBV5-8; d_call: .; cdr3_nt: TGTGCCAGCAGCTACATCGGGGTTACCTACAATGAGCAGTTCTTC; cdr3_aa: CASSYIGVTYNEQFF
j_call: TRBJ2-3; clone_size: many; v_call: TRBV5-1; d_call: .; cdr3_nt: TGCGCCAGCAGCTTGGGTCGGGGGCCAAACACAGATACGCAGTATTTT; cdr3_aa: CASSLGRGPNTDTQYF
j_call: TRBJ2-5; clone_size: .; v_call: TRBV7-6; d_call: TRBD2; cdr3_nt: TGTGCCAGCAGCCAGGGACTAGCGGGAGAGGGCCTTAGGACCCAGTACTTC; cdr3_aa: CASSQGLAGEGLRTQYF
j_call: TRBJ2-6; clone_size: .; v_call: TRBV4-2; d_call: TRBD1; cdr3_nt: TGTGCCAGCAGCCAAGATCACGGTCAGGGGGCTGGGGCCAACGTCCTGACTTTC; cdr3_aa: CASSQDHGQGAGANVLTF
j_call: TRBJ1-1; clone_size: many; v_call: TRBV2; d_call: TRBD1; cdr3_nt: TGTGCCAGCAGTACTGACAGGGTGAACACTGAAGCTTTCTTT; cdr3_aa: CASSTDRVNTEAFF